This T cell receptor (beta chain) appears in the sequencing data of a study of blood T cell repertoires in COVID-19 (TCRdb year 2020). Regarding the study in general: Samples from collaborators originated in the United States, Italy and Spain and spanned both the acute and convalescent phases of COVID-19. Where available, HLA class I and class II types were taken from metadata supplied by the sample provider and were not determined by assay-based typing. The prospective study material was composed of cDNA or gDNA derived from T cells, B-cell-depleted T cells, or PBMCs. The repertoires were released in a freely available public database intended as a resource for research on the immune response to SARS-CoV-2. Sample metadata almost always included a de-identified subject ID, COVID-19 status, age in years and sex. The dataset comprised deeply sampled blood TCRbeta repertoires from subjects exposed to, actively infected with, or recovered from COVID-19. The samples were drawn from two sources: the first 160 participants of the ongoing ImmuneRACE study, and some 1,300 subjects contributed by 6 global collaborators.

The paper as a whole reports these results and caveats: How much clinical and demographic metadata was included differed by source and by participant, and the metadata was provided uncurated.

Counted from cysteine to phenylalanine, this CDR3 has 18 amino acids. Only the CDR3 DNA is retained, 54 bases long and in frame from the first base. Trimming removed 4 bases from V and 2 bases from J; the gene matches leave 15 bases unexplained. According to the germline V gene, CDR1 reads SGHDN and CDR2 reads FVKESK. The immunoSEQ Assay, a bias-controlled multiplex PCR, was used to amplify TCRbeta CDR3 regions from genomic DNA. The authors processed their data as follows. The number of nucleated cells in each sample was estimated by amplification of reference gene primers within the assay. To quantify the absolute abundance of each unique TCRbeta CDR3 rearrangement, sequence reads were collapsed and filtered. For each sample, productive Simpson clonality was calculated as the square root of Simpson's diversity index over productive rearrangements. In TCRdb, the immuneACCESS table is reduced to in-frame sequences with V and J assigned. These tables do not hold every clone; where another copy was compared, an unresolved V gene accounts for under half, and the others remain unexplained. V, J and clone size derive from that table, while D and trimming were established from the DNA sequence. The sample has some 250,000 clones on record, 82% of them singletons. Around an eighth of the sample comes from the top ten.

Collaborating institutions collected whole blood in K2EDTA tubes following their own protocols. Collaborator samples were shipped for TCRbeta analysis as frozen whole blood, isolated PBMCs, or DNA extracted from either sample type. In the case of this clone: Its antigen is currently not known. Per-base qualities were not stored, and no clone one base away is much larger.

The sequence came from a woman aged 55-75 years with active or convalescent COVID-19. This sequence uses TRBV14 and TRBJ1-2; 8 central nucleotides agree with TRBD1. The sequencing input was peripheral blood. The CDR3: CASSPQDREAFGNYGYTF. The nucleotides are TGTGCCAGCAGCCCTCAGGACAGGGAGGCGTTCGGGAACTATGGCTACACCTTC.